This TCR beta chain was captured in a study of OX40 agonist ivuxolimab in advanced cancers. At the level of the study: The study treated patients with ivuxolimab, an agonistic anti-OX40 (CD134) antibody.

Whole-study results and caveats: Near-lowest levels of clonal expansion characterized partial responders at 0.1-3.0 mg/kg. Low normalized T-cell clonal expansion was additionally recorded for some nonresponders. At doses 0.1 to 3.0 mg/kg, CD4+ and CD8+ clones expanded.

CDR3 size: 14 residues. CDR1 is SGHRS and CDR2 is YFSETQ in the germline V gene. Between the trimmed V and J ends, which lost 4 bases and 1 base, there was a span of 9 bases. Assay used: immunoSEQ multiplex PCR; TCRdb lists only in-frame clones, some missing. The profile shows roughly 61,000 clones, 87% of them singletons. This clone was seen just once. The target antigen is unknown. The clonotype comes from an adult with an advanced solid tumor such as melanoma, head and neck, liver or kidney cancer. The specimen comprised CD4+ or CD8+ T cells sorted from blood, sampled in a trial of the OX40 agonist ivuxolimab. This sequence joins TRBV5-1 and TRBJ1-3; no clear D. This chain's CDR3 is CASSPDFSGNTIYF. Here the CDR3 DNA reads TGCGCCAGCAGCCCGGACTTTTCTGGAAACACCATATATTTT. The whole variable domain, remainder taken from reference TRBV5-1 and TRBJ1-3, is KAGVTQTPRYLIKTRGQQVTLSCSPISGHRSVSWYQQTPGQGLQFLFEYFSETQRNKGNFPGRFSGRQFSNSRSEMNVSTLELGDSALYLCASSPDFSGNTIYFGEGSWLTVV.